Shown below are 7 T cell receptor beta chains from a single sample sequenced in a study of blood T cell repertoires in COVID-19. TCRdb keeps only in-frame clones here, not all; method: immunoSEQ multiplex PCR. This sample has about 130,000 clones; around 80% occur once, and the top ten carry around 4%. Sequenced input: peripheral blood. The receptors originated from a woman between 50 and 59 years old with acute or convalescent COVID-19.

The chain couples TRBV7-8 to TRBJ1-6; 8 nucleotides align to TRBD1. The CDR3 covers 16 residues. The germline V gene has CDR1 SGHVS and CDR2 FQNEAQ. Trimming removed 5 bases from V and 4 bases from J; junction bases left unmatched: 7. The CDR3, as DNA: TGTGCCAGCAGCCCAGGGGGCCGAGCGTATAATTCACCCCTCCACTTT. Amino acid sequence: CASSPGGRAYNSPLHF.

This rearrangement joins TRBV6-4 to TRBJ1-6, with a possible D match to TRBD1 (5 bases). The CDR3 runs 14 residues. V was trimmed by 5 bases and J by 7 bases, leaving 12 bases between them. Germline values: CDR1 MRHNA, CDR2 SNTAGT. CDR3 in amino acids: CASSKDTGNSPLHF. CDR3 DNA sequence: TGTGCCAGCAGTAAGGACACTGGGAATTCACCCCTCCACTTT.

The CDR3 sequence is CASSNARSGNTIYF. The DNA for the CDR3 is TGTGCCAGCAGCAACGCCAGGTCTGGAAACACCATATATTTT. The chain uses TRBV21-1 and TRBJ1-3; the D call of TRBD1 is as the table states it, not checked on the DNA. TRBV21-1 counts as a pseudogene. CDR3 length: 14 amino acids.

This clone was recorded once. The V gene is TRBV19, the J gene TRBJ1-1; D ambiguous. This CDR3 region has 13 residues. The V gene's germline CDR1 is LNHDA and CDR2 SQIVND (reference sequence). Trimming shortened V by 3 bases and J by 11 bases, and 16 bases separated the two germline ends. CDR3 region: CASSIGSWGEAFF. CDR3 nucleotides: TGTGCCAGTAGTATTGGGTCTTGGGGAGAGGCTTTCTTT.

The chain has TRBV4-1 and TRBJ1-4; D is perhaps TRBD1 (6 bases). CDR1 MGHRA and CDR2 YSYEKL come from the germline V gene. The CDR3 is made up of 14 amino acids. V was clipped by 2 bases and J by 7 bases, with 11 bases between them. CDR3 in DNA: TGCGCCAGCAGCCAACAGGGGCAGGGTGAAAAACTGTTTTTT. It codes for CASSQQGQGEKLFF.

The chain has TRBV7-2 and TRBJ2-7, with 7 bases that match TRBD1. Germline-derived CDR1 and CDR2 are SGHTA and FQGNSA. This CDR3 is 15 amino acids long. J was trimmed by 2 bases and V by 4 bases; bases with no gene match: 8. CDR3 sequence reads: CASSYDRVKTYEQYF. The CDR3 region has the DNA TGTGCCAGCAGCTACGACAGGGTTAAAACCTACGAGCAGTACTTC.

The rearrangement links TRBV29-1 to TRBJ1-1; D uncertain. Per germline, CDR1 SQVTM and CDR2 ANQGSEA. Trimming took 6 bases from V and 0 from J, leaving 5 bases between them. The length of the CDR3 is 11 residues. As DNA, the CDR3 is TGCAGCGTGACATTGAACACTGAAGCTTTCTTT. It yields the protein CSVTLNTEAFF. Variable domain in full (rest from reference TRBV29-1 and TRBJ1-1): SAVISQKPSRDICQRGTSLTIQCQVDSQVTMMFWYRQQPGQSLTLIATANQGSEATYESGFVIDKFPISRPNLTFSTLTVSNMSPEDSSIYLCSVTLNTEAFFGQGTRLTVV.